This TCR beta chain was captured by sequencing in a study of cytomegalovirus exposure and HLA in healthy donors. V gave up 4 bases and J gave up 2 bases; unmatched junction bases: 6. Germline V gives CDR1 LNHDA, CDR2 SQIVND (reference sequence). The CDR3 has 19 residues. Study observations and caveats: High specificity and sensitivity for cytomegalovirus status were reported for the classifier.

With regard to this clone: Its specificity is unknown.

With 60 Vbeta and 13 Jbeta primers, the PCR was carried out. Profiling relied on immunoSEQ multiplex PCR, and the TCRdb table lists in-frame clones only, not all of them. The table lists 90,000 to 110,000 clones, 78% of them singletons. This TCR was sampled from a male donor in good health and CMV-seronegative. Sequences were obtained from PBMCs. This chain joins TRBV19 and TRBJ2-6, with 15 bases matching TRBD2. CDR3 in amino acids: CASSKGLAGGVAGANVLTF. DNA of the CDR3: TGTGCCAGTAGTAAGGGACTAGCGGGAGGAGTGGCTGGGGCCAACGTCCTGACTTTC.